This TCR beta chain comes out of a study of CD8 T cells in Susac syndrome. Study-wide results and limits: An acknowledgment was made by the study that its TCR sequencing and HLA analysis involved relatively few individuals.

Random hexamers served to reverse transcribe about 0.45 to 1 ug RNA. The method of amplification for TCR beta CDR3 was immunoSEQ multiplex PCR, covering 54 Vbeta and 13 Jbeta. TCRdb called the immunoSEQ multiplex PCR reads again in MiXCR, with one record for every CDR3 protein. The profile shows about 18,000 distinct CDR3 sequences, approximately 95% of them singletons. On this clonotype itself: As yet, its antigen is unknown.

V lost 7 bases and J 7 bases, leaving 22 bases between the germline ends. CDR1 is LNHDA and CDR2 is SQIVND in the germline V gene (reference sequence). This CDR3 spans 16 amino acids. Sequenced: CD8+ T cells from PBMCs. The source is a human donor in good health. The V call is TRBV19, the J call TRBJ2-2; tentatively, D is TRBD1 or TRBD2 (5 bases each). This chain's CDR3 is CASTPGQEFVSGELFF. The CDR3 DNA reads TGTGCCAGTACCCCGGGGCAAGAGTTTGTCAGCGGGGAGCTGTTTTTT.